Presented here are 27 T cell receptor beta chains from one specimen sequenced in a study of human T cells and chemical hapten exposure. Time point noted: healthy volunteer bleed at 2 weeks. Unfractionated whole blood yielded the extracted total RNA. TCRdb itself ran the RACE reads through MiXCR, one entry per CDR3 protein. The sample lists tens of thousands of distinct CDR3 sequences; approximately 9% were seen once. Sequencing was carried out using whole blood. The receptor source for this set is a female donor in good health. Some clones in this sample may be carry-over from other donors' samples.

The V and J genes are TRBV4-3 and TRBJ2-7, with a possible D match to TRBD2 (5 bases). Trimming took off 3 bases at V and 5 bases at J, with 20 bases between the two ends. Looked up from germline, CDR1 is LGHNA and CDR2 is YSLEER. This CDR3 is built from 16 residues. CDR3: CASSQGRGGRWDEQYF. CDR3 nucleotides: TGCGCCAGCAGCCAGGGCCGAGGAGGAAGATGGGACGAGCAGTACTTC.

The V and J genes are TRBV28 and TRBJ2-3; perhaps TRBD1 as D (6 bases). From germline, CDR1 is MDHEN and CDR2 SYDVKM. This CDR3 spans 15 amino acids. Trimming pared 3 bases from V and 3 bases from J, leaving 13 bases between. CDR3 in DNA: TGTGCCAGCAGTTTTTTACAGGGATTAACAGATACGCAGTATTTT. Translating gives CASSFLQGLTDTQYF.

The chain joins TRBV5-1 to TRBJ2-7; TRBD2 might be the D (6 bases). This CDR3 region has 14 residues. CDR1 is SGHRS, CDR2 YFSETQ, per germline. V lost 3 bases to trimming and J lost 2 bases, with 12 bases between them. CDR3 residues: CASSSGDSTYEQYF. CDR3 coding DNA: TGCGCCAGCAGCTCGGGGGACTCGACCTACGAGCAGTACTTC.

The rearrangement links TRBV7-9 to TRBJ2-1, with 10 bases matching TRBD2. Germline-derived CDR1 and CDR2 are SEHNR and FQNEAQ (reference sequence). This CDR3 is built from 15 residues. The junction had 4 bases not matched to a gene; V was cut back by 3 bases and J by 5 bases. CDR3 amino acids: CASSLNLAGDNEQFF. DNA of the CDR3: TGTGCCAGCAGCTTGAACCTAGCGGGGGACAATGAGCAGTTCTTC.

This chain joins TRBV7-9 and TRBJ2-5; the D is unclear. The CDR3 totals 13 residues. V shed 0 bases and J shed 3 bases, with 5 bases lying between them. Germline CDR1 SEHNR, CDR2 FQNEAQ (reference sequence). CDR3 coding DNA: TGTGCCAGCAGCTTAGCGGGAAAAGAGACCCAGTACTTC. Protein: CASSLAGKETQYF.

This clonotype was seen many times. The chain links TRBV6-1 to TRBJ2-5; 12 bases match TRBD2. Germline lookup yields CDR1 MNHNS and CDR2 SASEGT. The J segment lost 4 bases and the V segment lost 2 bases, leaving 2 bases of the junction unmatched. CDR3 length equals 15 residues. This chain's CDR3 is CASSELAGGPETQYF. DNA of the CDR3: TGTGCCAGCAGTGAACTAGCGGGAGGGCCAGAGACCCAGTACTTC.

CDR3 bases: TGTGCCAGCAGCGGACACCCCCATACGCAGTATTTT. Its translation is CASSGHPHTQYF. The chain combines TRBV7-9 with TRBJ2-3; maybe TRBD1 (5 bases). This CDR3 is 12 amino acids long. The germline V gene has CDR1 SEHNR and CDR2 FQNEAQ (reference sequence). V lost 5 bases and J lost 7, with 10 bases in between.

The rearrangement joins TRBV12-3 or TRBV12-4 to TRBJ2-2; 7 bases line up with TRBD1. The CDR3 spans 16 residues. V lost 5 bases to trimming and J lost 3 bases; unmatched junction nucleotides: 9. The CDR3 bases are TGTGCCAGCAGTCCCCGGGGACAGCCGGACACCGGGGAGCTGTTTTTT. Its translation: CASSPRGQPDTGELFF.

This clonotype was observed a handful of times. In DNA, the CDR3 is TGTGCCAGCAGGCCCGGACAGGGAGAGGCAGATACGCAGTATTTT. As protein: CASRPGQGEADTQYF. The chain carries TRBV6-2 or TRBV6-3 and TRBJ2-3; TRBD1 matches 8 bases. The CDR3 runs to 15 residues. Per the germline V gene, CDR1 is MNHEY and CDR2 is SVGEGT. V gave up 6 bases and J gave up 4 bases; unmatched junction bases: 9.

This clonotype was seen ten or more times. This chain connects TRBV19 to TRBJ1-5; D unclear. V dropped 5 bases and J dropped 4 bases, with 9 bases sitting between them. The CDR3 runs 13 residues. CDR1 LNHDA and CDR2 SQIVND come from the germline V gene (reference sequence). The chain's CDR3 is CASSQQINQPQHF. CDR3 sequence (DNA): TGTGCCAGTAGTCAACAGATTAATCAGCCCCAGCATTTT.

A few counts support this clonotype. The chain carries TRBV19 and TRBJ1-1; D remains unclear. This CDR3 is 14 amino acids long. The germline V gene has CDR1 LNHDA and CDR2 SQIVND (reference sequence). Trimming removed 5 bases at V and 5 bases at J, with 15 bases between. CDR3 amino acids: CASSPLGGRTEAFF. CDR3 DNA: TGTGCCAGTAGTCCCTTAGGCGGGAGAACTGAAGCTTTCTTT.

This clonotype was detected many times. This chain connects TRBV7-9 to TRBJ1-2; 7 nucleotides agree with TRBD1. V was clipped by 3 bases and J by 6 bases; unmatched bases: 4. The CDR3 covers 13 residues. Per germline, CDR1 SEHNR and CDR2 FQNEAQ (reference sequence). The CDR3 bases are TGTGCCAGCAGCTTTGACAGGGCGGATGGCTACACCTTC. This translates into CASSFDRADGYTF.

This clonotype was counted between two and nine times. The V and J genes are TRBV20-1 and TRBJ1-1; 7 bases match TRBD1. CDR3 size: 15 residues. CDR1 is DFQATT and CDR2 is SNEGSKA in the germline V gene (reference sequence). After removal of 5 bases from V and 7 bases from J, the junction contained 16 bases not matched to a gene. For the CDR3, the DNA is TGCAGTGCTCGACAGGGAGCGGTAAAGGACCGTGAAGCTTTCTTT. Its protein is CSARQGAVKDREAFF.

This clonotype was counted at least ten times. The V gene is TRBV7-2, the J gene TRBJ2-4, with D possibly being TRBD1 (5 bases). V gave up 5 bases and J gave up 15 bases, with 14 bases separating them. This CDR3 has 11 residues. Germline CDR1 reads SGHTA; CDR2 reads FQGNSA. CDR3 in amino acids: CASSDLGHWYF. The CDR3 region has the DNA TGTGCCAGCAGCGACCTAGGACATTGGTACTTC.

The V call is TRBV9, the J call TRBJ2-5; perhaps TRBD2 as D (5 bases). The CDR3 consists of 15 residues. V dropped 4 bases and J dropped 4 bases, with 17 bases sitting between them. Germline CDR1 SGDLS, CDR2 YYNGEE. CDR3 protein: CASSPSLSGRETQYF. The CDR3 region has the DNA TGTGCCAGCAGCCCATCCCTCTCGGGGAGAGAGACCCAGTACTTC.

This sequence joins TRBV3-1 and TRBJ1-1; D is perhaps TRBD1 (6 bases). With 1 base removed from V and 4 bases from J, the gap between germline ends came to 10 bases. The germline CDR1 and CDR2 sequences are LGHDT and YNNKEL (reference sequence). The CDR3 totals 14 residues. The CDR3 DNA is TGTGCCAGCAGCCAAGGGGACATAATCACTGAAGCTTTCTTT. It specifies CASSQGDIITEAFF.

The V gene is TRBV7-8, the J gene TRBJ2-5, with a weak D call TRBD2 (6 bases). Germline CDR1 and CDR2: SGHVS and FQNEAQ. V lost 5 bases and J lost 9, with 13 bases in between. The CDR3 is made up of 12 amino acids. The CDR3 here is CASSPTSLAQYF. CDR3 nucleotides: TGTGCCAGCAGCCCGACTAGTCTCGCCCAGTACTTC.

This clonotype was observed a few times. The genes are TRBV29-1 and TRBJ1-2; tentatively, D is TRBD1 (5 bases). The CDR3 length is 13 residues. With 6 bases removed from V and 5 bases from J, the gap between germline ends came to 16 bases. CDR1 is SQVTM and CDR2 is ANQGSEA in the germline V gene. The CDR3 coding sequence is TGCAGCGTCCGGGGCAGGCTTCGGTATGGCTACACCTTC. This sequence encodes CSVRGRLRYGYTF. Looking up the rest from reference TRBV29-1 and TRBJ1-2 gives the full variable domain: SAVISQKPSRDICQRGTSLTIQCQVDSQVTMMFWYRQQPGQSLTLIATANQGSEATYESGFVIDKFPISRPNLTFSTLTVSNMSPEDSSIYLCSVRGRLRYGYTFGSGTRLTVV.

As to this clonotype: One end of the junction does not line up with germline, which may come from a read error. The rearrangement joins TRBV5-1 to TRBJ1-5, with D possibly TRBD1 on 5 matching bases. The germline CDR1 and CDR2 sequences are SGHRS and YFSETQ. This CDR3 spans 15 amino acids. The CDR3 sequence: CAGSLDAGGNQPQHF. The CDR3 bases are TGCGCCGGCAGCTTGGATGCGGGGGGCAATCAGCCCCAGCATTTT.

This chain connects TRBV12-3 or TRBV12-4 to TRBJ1-6, with a possible D match to TRBD1 (5 bases). This CDR3 has 16 amino acids. Trimming removed 3 bases from V and 8 bases from J, with 17 bases in between. Here the CDR3 reads CASSFGTGLVDSPLHF. In nucleotides, the CDR3 is TGTGCCAGCAGTTTCGGGACCGGGCTGGTGGATTCACCCCTCCACTTT.

Only a few counts were recorded for this clonotype. The chain employs TRBV28 and TRBJ2-5; perhaps TRBD1 as D (6 bases). Germline V gene sequence: CDR1 MDHEN, CDR2 SYDVKM. Trimming shortened V by 7 bases and J by 5 bases, and 14 bases separated the two germline ends. The CDR3 has 13 amino acids. Here the CDR3 reads CASTSQGYETQYF. In DNA, the CDR3 is TGTGCCAGCACATCACAGGGATACGAGACCCAGTACTTC.

There are a few counts of this clonotype. This rearrangement joins TRBV29-1 to TRBJ1-3; D might be TRBD1 (5 bases). V was clipped by 4 bases and J by 3 bases, with 10 bases between them. CDR1 and CDR2 from the germline V gene are SQVTM and ANQGSEA. CDR3 length equals 13 residues. The CDR3 region is CSVVPGDGNTIYF. The CDR3 nucleotides are TGCAGCGTTGTTCCGGGGGATGGAAACACCATATATTTT. Full variable domain (outside the CDR3, taken from reference TRBV29-1 and TRBJ1-3): SAVISQKPSRDICQRGTSLTIQCQVDSQVTMMFWYRQQPGQSLTLIATANQGSEATYESGFVIDKFPISRPNLTFSTLTVSNMSPEDSSIYLCSVVPGDGNTIYFGEGSWLTVV.

This clonotype has a count of ten or more. This sequence joins TRBV28 and TRBJ1-2; 9 bases match TRBD1. Germline V gives CDR1 MDHEN, CDR2 SYDVKM. The CDR3 spans 14 residues. V shed 4 bases and J 5 bases; nucleotides not matched to a gene: 5. The CDR3 sequence is CASSSTGTGYGYTF. The CDR3 DNA follows: TGTGCCAGCAGTTCAACGGGGACAGGGTATGGCTACACCTTC.

The chain is built from TRBV9 and TRBJ2-5, with TRBD1 as a possible D gene (5 bases). The CDR3 extends over 17 amino acids. Germline loops: CDR1 SGDLS, CDR2 YYNGEE. Trimming left V 0 bases short and J 3 bases short, with 18 bases between. The CDR3 DNA is TGTGCCAGCAGCGTAGAAAGCTCAGGGATTGGGGAAGAGACCCAGTACTTC. Translation: CASSVESSGIGEETQYF.

The table lists this clonotype with many counts. This rearrangement joins TRBV28 to TRBJ2-1; no clear D gene. Germline CDR1 is MDHEN and CDR2 is SYDVKM. V was trimmed by 4 bases and J by 9 bases, leaving 16 bases between them. This CDR3 comprises 14 residues. As DNA, the CDR3 is TGTGCCAGCAGTTCCATCTTGGGGTGGAGTGAGCAGTTCTTC. Its protein product is CASSSILGWSEQFF.

This clonotype has a handful of counts. V usage is TRBV12-3 or TRBV12-4 and J usage is TRBJ1-1; D is undetermined. CDR3 size: 14 residues. With 5 bases removed from V and 4 bases from J, the gap between germline ends came to 14 bases. The CDR3 DNA is TGTGCCAGCAGTGACCTTCCCCGGGGCACTGAAGCTTTCTTT. This translates into CASSDLPRGTEAFF.

The CDR3 coding sequence is TGTGCCAGCAGCCTGGGCGGGGGAGAACCCCCCCTTGAGCAGTTCTTC. This codes for CASSLGGGEPPLEQFF. The chain links TRBV7-2 to TRBJ2-1; 7 positions match TRBD2. This CDR3 is built from 16 residues. Germline lookup yields CDR1 SGHTA and CDR2 FQGNSA. V shed 5 bases, J shed 9 bases, and the junction held 16 bases outside the gene matches.